This T cell receptor beta chain was retrieved from a study of cytomegalovirus exposure and HLA in healthy donors. Across the whole study: Around 80 million unique TCR sequences came from HLA-typed donors in an early release. Of roughly 360 genotyped donors, more than 75% grouped in the Caucasian-associated ancestry cluster.

The germline V gene encodes CDR1 MNHEY and CDR2 SVGAGI. CDR3 length: 16 residues. V was pared by 0 bases and J by 6 bases, with 0 bases of the junction left unmatched. Both 60 Vbeta primers and 13 Jbeta primers went into the PCR. Clones were sequenced by immunoSEQ multiplex PCR, and TCRdb holds only the in-frame ones, with some missing. The sample yields 75,000 to 90,000 clones, roughly 80% seen once. Of note for this clone: Its antigen is as yet unknown.

General study findings and limits: When a later analysis was performed, an Asian-associated ancestry cluster reportedly had fewer N-insertions than the approximately 690-donor mean. In vitro assays verified that three CMV-associated chains recognized CMV antigens specifically.

This TCR derives from a human donor in good health. The specimen sequenced was PBMCs. The V call is TRBV6-5, the J call TRBJ2-2; 14 nucleotides line up with TRBD2. In nucleotides, the CDR3 is TGTGCCAGCAGTTACTCGACTAGCGGGGGGGCCGGGGAGCTGTTTTTT. It is translated as CASSYSTSGGAGELFF.